Below, one TCR beta chain is given with its context. This specimen comes from a study of cytomegalovirus exposure and HLA in healthy donors. The repertoire was sequenced with immunoSEQ multiplex PCR; TCRdb's copy has only in-frame clones and lacks some. The sample has over 150,000 clones, approximately 96% seen once. J was trimmed by 6 bases and V by 3 bases; bases with no gene match: 3. The CDR3 runs to 14 residues. Germline V gives CDR1 SGHAT, CDR2 FQDESV (reference sequence). Sequences were obtained from PBMCs. The TCR originated in a woman aged 18-29 years in good health and CMV-seronegative. The chain is built from TRBV11-1 and TRBJ2-1; TRBD2 matches at 9 bases. In nucleotides, the CDR3 is TGTGCCAGCAGCTTCGGGACTAGCTTCAATGAGCAGTTCTTC. Its protein is CASSFGTSFNEQFF. Looking up the rest from reference TRBV11-1 and TRBJ2-1 gives the full variable domain: EAEVAQSPRYKITEKSQAVAFWCDPISGHATLYWYRQILGQGPELLVQFQDESVVDDSQLPKDRFSAERLKGVDSTLKIQPAELGDSAMYLCASSFGTSFNEQFFGPGTRLTVL.